This entry lists 7 T cell receptor beta chains sequenced from one sample in a study of response to subunit inactivated influenza vaccine. A single record per CDR3 protein comes from TCRdb applying MiXCR to the RT-PCR reads. Here the sample spans 650,000 or so distinct CDR3 sequences, 13% to 15% being singletons. The sequencing here drew on PBMCs from blood, taken 14 to 15 days before vaccination. The receptors come from a man between 50 and 59 years old who received an inactivated influenza vaccine.

V is TRBV20-1 and J is TRBJ2-7, with 7 bases lining up with TRBD2. Germline CDR1 and CDR2: DFQATT and SNEGSKA (reference sequence). The CDR3 is 15 residues long. Unmatched junction bases numbered 9, after V lost 0 bases and J lost 4 bases. The CDR3 sequence: CSARDPASGFYEQYF. CDR3 sequence (DNA): TGCAGTGCTAGAGATCCCGCTAGCGGATTTTACGAGCAGTACTTC.

The CDR3 is CASSLGHRRGANVLTF. The CDR3, as DNA: TGTGCCAGCAGCCTGGGACACCGGAGGGGGGCCAACGTCCTGACTTTC. This chain connects TRBV7-9 to TRBJ2-6, with D perhaps TRBD1 (6 bases). Trimming cost V 5 bases and J 4 bases, with 15 bases left between them. The CDR3 length is 16 residues. Germline CDR1 reads SEHNR; CDR2 reads FQNEAQ (reference sequence).

V usage is TRBV7-6 and J usage is TRBJ2-2; D not certain. CDR1 is SGHVS and CDR2 is FNYEAQ in the germline V gene. This CDR3 comprises 14 residues. Trimming cost V 4 bases and J 1 base, with 7 bases left between them. In DNA, the CDR3 is TGTGCCAGCAGCTCATTAGTGAACACCGGGGAGCTGTTTTTT. Encoded protein: CASSSLVNTGELFF.

This clonotype was recorded a few times. This chain connects TRBV29-1 to TRBJ2-7, with a possible D match to TRBD1 (5 bases). Trimming cost V 6 bases and J 3 bases, with 12 bases left between them. From germline, CDR1 is SQVTM and CDR2 ANQGSEA. The CDR3 covers 12 residues. CDR3 DNA sequence: TGCAGCGTCATTCAGGGTGGCTACGAGCAGTACTTC. It specifies CSVIQGGYEQYF.

There are a few counts of this clonotype. The V call is TRBV15, the J call TRBJ2-3; D not certain. This CDR3 comprises 13 residues. Between the trimmed V and J ends, which lost 0 bases and 8 bases, there was a span of 9 bases. Germline-derived CDR1 and CDR2 are LNHNV and YYDKDF (reference sequence). The CDR3 protein is CATSRDGGGTQYF. CDR3 sequence (DNA): TGTGCCACCAGCAGAGATGGCGGTGGTACGCAGTATTTT.

V gene TRBV20-1 combines with J gene TRBJ1-3; maybe TRBD1 (6 bases). Trimming pared 1 base from V and 0 bases from J, leaving 13 bases between. The CDR3 has 16 amino acids. Germline V CDR1 and CDR2: DFQATT, SNEGSKA (reference sequence). CDR3 nucleotide sequence: TGCAGTGCTAGAGCCCCGGGACACCACTCTGGAAACACCATATATTTT. It translates to CSARAPGHHSGNTIYF.

This sequence joins TRBV5-1 and TRBJ2-3; D is perhaps TRBD2 (7 bases). The CDR3 length is 15 residues. The germline V gene encodes CDR1 SGHRS and CDR2 YFSETQ. V was cut by 4 bases and J by 8 bases, with 20 bases left in between. Here the CDR3 reads CASSLGGGTASTQYF. The CDR3 coding sequence is TGCGCCAGCAGCCTAGGGGGAGGGACGGCGTCTACGCAGTATTTT.